The present TCR beta chain was sequenced within a study of T cell changes during pregnancy in multiple sclerosis. Produced via immunoSEQ multiplex PCR; TCRdb's table is partial and in-frame only. This table holds around 51,000 clones, under 95% found once. The sequenced sample was CD4+ T cells from peripheral blood mononuclear cells, obtained in the second trimester of pregnancy. The source is a female donor with multiple sclerosis, enrolled in a pregnancy study.

The CDR3 sequence is CASTDGLLQGNEKLFF. The CDR3 DNA follows: TGTGCCAGTACCGACGGACTCCTCCAAGGCAATGAAAAACTGTTTTTT. The rearrangement links TRBV19 to TRBJ1-4; D gene uncertain. From germline, CDR1 is LNHDA and CDR2 SQIVND (reference sequence). The CDR3 runs to 16 residues. Trimming left V 7 bases short and J 5 bases short, with 20 bases between.